This section outlines one TCR beta chain sequence together with its context. This receptor's antigen is unknown. No base quality information exists; no much larger clone differs at one position. Using the deep immunoSEQ assay, multiplex PCR amplified TCR CDR3 regions from genomic DNA. Genomic DNA extracted from each cell subset was distributed evenly over all wells of several immunoSEQ 96-well plates, and each plate served as one replicate. For sorted subsets, approximately 190 ng genomic DNA, equal to 30,000 or so T cell genomes, was loaded into each replicate PCR. The purified libraries were quantified using a Qubit 3.0 fluorometer, sized with a Bioanalyzer 2100, and then quantified again using the KAPA Library Quantification kit. Every immunoSEQ 96-well plate was sequenced on a dedicated single-read 150-cycle Illumina NextSeq 550 flow cell. The study's own analysis went as follows. Because the immunoSEQ output held only junctional sequences and lacked quality scores, the filtering could not match the filtering applied to full-length reads. To assign V/J genes and CDR3, sequences were annotated using PyIR, a Python wrapper for IgBLAST v1.9, with IMGT germline references. Reads with weak V/J assignments (E-value above 1e-6), missing CDR3, stop codons, out-of-frame junctions, or ambiguous translated residues were removed. V3J clonotypes were defined as sequences sharing the same inferred V gene, J gene, and CDR3 amino acid sequence. Percentage overlap between repertoires was calculated by dividing the number of shared unique clonotypes by the size of the smaller repertoire. Three approaches were used to assess repertoire richness: RTK rarefaction, the Chao1 estimator, and Recon v2.1 estimates of unobserved clonotypes. Generation probabilities for all TCRbeta clonotypes obtained by the gDNA method from a handful of donors were computed using OLGA. Held by TCRdb, this immuneACCESS table contains in-frame sequences only and omits some clones. Under half of the omission traces to an unresolved V gene where checked; the cause of the rest is unknown. V, J and clone size are those of that table, while D and trimming were read from the DNA. Present in this sample are 800,000 to 1,200,000 clones, approximately 78% of which were seen just once. Roughly 0.56% of the sample goes to the ten largest clones.

Per the germline V gene, SGHTA is the CDR1 and FQGTGA is the CDR2. From cysteine to phenylalanine, the CDR3 is 13 amino acids long. Kept here is only the CDR3 DNA, which spans 39 bases and is read in frame from base 1. V gives up 5 bases and J gives up 7 bases, and the segment between their germline ends measures 13 bases. This specimen comes from a study of shared clonotypes between healthy human individuals (dated by TCRdb to 2018 to 2020). Context from the whole study: Three men and two women, aged 18 to 49 years, made up the cohort. For each donor, three plates each were used for CD4 naive and CD4 memory, two plates were used for CD8 naive, and one plate was used for CD8 memory. To estimate repertoire size and how much clonotype sharing occurs between individuals, the study deeply sequenced the blood TCR repertoires of five healthy adults. To increase sequencing depth and limit assay-specific biases, TCR repertoire library preparation and sequencing were carried out by different laboratories using diverse techniques. Leukapheresis yielded between about 0.9 and 9 billion PBMCs per donor. General findings and caveats noted by the study authors: Naive subsets generally had larger estimated clonotype richness than memory subsets. Even with the large sequencing depth, rarefaction of the sorted-subset datasets indicated that sequencing was incomplete. Based on pairwise subsampling, the degree of clonotype sharing among donors was expected to be affected by sequencing depth. The genetic and exposure-history diversity represented was limited by the small number of donors. Sharing across several donors was observed for about 4.8% of naive CD4, less than 4% of naive CD8, around 2.5% of memory CD4, and over 0.3% of memory CD8 clonotypes. Higher generation probabilities were observed for clonotypes shared by all four sorted-subset donors than for non-shared clonotypes. Sampling was restricted to blood, and TCR repertoires in tissues likely differ from the TCR repertoires found in blood.

The donors were healthy, HIV-negative adults with no recently reported acute infections or vaccinations. Every donor was a Caucasian adult living in Nashville, Tennessee, USA. CD4+ T cells were enriched through magnetic negative selection, after which naive cells were positively selected on CD45RA and the remaining negative fraction served as the memory subset. Blood was obtained by leukapheresis, after which PBMCs were separated by Ficoll-Histopaque density gradient centrifugation and cryopreserved in liquid nitrogen vapor phase. Analytical flow cytometry was used to check the purity and quantity of each magnetically sorted T cell population. From each sorted fraction, genomic DNA was isolated and quantified by UV absorbance on a Nanodrop 2000c.

The rearrangement combines TRBV7-3 with TRBJ2-3, with the identity of the D gene unclear. This sequence was found in a man aged 18 to 30 in good health. Some clones in this sample may be carry-over from other donors' samples. The material sequenced was memory CD4+ T cells from PBMCs. The label giving this sample's cell subset or site can be read as: CD45RA-negative fraction. CDR3 loop: CASSPGLSYTQYF. The nucleotide sequence is TGTGCCAGCAGCCCGGGCCTCTCGTATACGCAGTATTTT.